This T cell receptor beta chain was recorded in a study of blood T cells in healthy people across ages (dated by TCRdb to between 2014 and 2017). For the wider study: In model experiments, template switching captured about one uniquely barcoded TCR beta cDNA molecule for every two T cells. To track age-related changes in TCR beta repertoire diversity, the study relied on deep sequencing normalized with unique cDNA molecular identifiers. The donors were divided into four age groups: young (average roughly 17 years), middle-aged (about 40), aged (around 59) and long-lived (about 90). To avoid experimental bias, donors of different ages were distributed randomly across sequencing lanes. The study analyzed two additional independent replicas of 1 million unique cDNA reads from the same blood draw for two donors, one aged 18 to 29 and one aged 80 or older. General conclusions and limits of the study: Bulk unsorted PBMC profiling prevented conclusive comparison of naive and antigen-experienced compartments. Estimates of total diversity based on one million sequenced T cells were regarded as lower bounds and as underestimates. The long-lived group showed more naive CD4+ T cells, fewer expanded clones and increased TCR diversity than the aged group, suggesting age selection. Because donor CMV infection status was unknown, age-related changes in expanded clonotypes were potentially confounded. Observed TCR beta diversity correlated strongly with the percentage of naive T cells measured by flow cytometry. Observed TCR beta diversity per million T cells fell roughly linearly with age, and a significant reduction was already apparent by age around 40.

For this clonotype: There is no known antigen for this receptor. One base away there is no much larger clone; base qualities are not given.

The library was built by means of 5' RACE. These reads were obtained on an Illumina HiSeq 2500. A second PCR of roughly 6 to 11 cycles was run with a J-beta primer mix and a sample-barcoded 5' primer. A unique molecular identifier was introduced onto each TCR beta cDNA molecule by a template-switch 5' adaptor carrying 12 random nucleotides. Each sample yielded at least 3 million CDR3-containing paired-end reads. The Mint cDNA synthesis kit, primed by a TRBC-specific oligonucleotide, was used to synthesize first-strand cDNA from all RNA. Following uracil-DNA glycosylase treatment, a first 18-cycle PCR with universal primers M1SS and BC2_uni_R was performed on all cDNA. As for the authors' bioinformatics: For normalization, 1 million high-quality reads were randomly selected from each sample, with every read carrying a distinct molecular identifier. Reads with shared molecular identifiers were discarded instead of being binned into consensus sequences. MiTCR, with a Q25 quality threshold and the strictest error-elimination algorithm, was used for CDR3 identification, clonotype clustering and error correction. A nonparametric unseen species model using Euler transformation provided a lower-bound estimate of total TCR beta diversity. The raw public reads went through TCRdb reprocessing: fastp at Q25, MiXCR clone calling, in-frame beta chains kept. One record per CDR3 amino acid sequence lists the most common genes and DNA. TCRdb, not the original authors, processed these V and J calls. Recorded for this sample are around 750,000 distinct CDR3 sequences; 53% of them occurred a single time. Roughly two fifths of the sample belongs to the ten largest clones.

V is reduced by 5 bases and J by 4 bases, leaving a spacing of 9 bases between them. CDR1 and CDR2 are drawn from the germline V gene: SNHLY, FYNNEI. The CDR3 has 13 amino acids, counting the end cysteine and phenylalanine. Kept here is only the CDR3 DNA, which spans 39 bases and is read in frame from base 1. Systemically healthy Caucasian individuals from Russia, over 30 in total and aged 6 to 90 years, were included as donors. Each donor gave 8 to 10 milliliters of peripheral blood, drawn into EDTA-treated Vacutainer tubes. PBMCs were isolated by Ficoll-Paque density-gradient centrifugation, with at least 6 million obtained per sample. Trizol reagent was used to extract total RNA from PBMCs, with at least 5 micrograms per sample. For every donor, flow cytometry on a PBMC aliquot measured the percentage of naive CD45RAhigh/CD27high T cells.

Rearrangement joined TRBV2 to TRBJ2-1; the D segment could be TRBD1, given 5 matching bases. The receptor was isolated from a man older than 75 in good health. Specimen: blood. The DNA sequence is TGTGCCAGCAGTACCAGGGTTTACAATGAGCAGTTCTTC. Its translation is CASSTRVYNEQFF. Extended through the reference TRBV2 and TRBJ2-1 proteins, this CDR3 yields the full variable domain: EPEVTQTPSHQVTQMGQEVILRCVPISNHLYFYWYRQILGQKVEFLVSFYNNEISEKSEIFDDQFSVERPDGSNFTLKIRSTKLEDSAMYFCASSTRVYNEQFFGPGTRLTVL.